Below are 25 T cell receptor beta chains sequenced from a single sample in a study of CD4 T cell repertoires in COVID-19. Using immunoSEQ multiplex PCR, the repertoire was profiled, and TCRdb retains in-frame clones only, with some absent. The table includes fewer than 2,000 clones, roughly 15% detected once. Antigens of these TCRs are unknown. Sequencing used memory CD4+ T cells, cultured in vitro, obtained after recovery from COVID-19. The receptor set was obtained from a human donor who had COVID-19.

The CDR3 loop is CASSIGRRTSNQPQHF. The CDR3 nucleotides are TGTGCCAGTAGTATAGGGAGAAGGACCAGCAATCAGCCCCAGCATTTT. The chain has TRBV19 and TRBJ1-5; no definite D call. Germline CDR1 LNHDA, CDR2 SQIVND (reference sequence). The CDR3 runs to 16 residues. V lost 1 base to trimming and J lost 1 base, with 11 bases between them.

This clone has only a few counts. The chain has TRBV20-1 and TRBJ1-4; perhaps TRBD1 as D (6 bases). Germline V lookup: CDR1 DFQATT, CDR2 SNEGSKA (reference sequence). This CDR3 comprises 13 residues. V dropped 3 bases and J dropped 8 bases, with 13 bases sitting between them. CDR3 sequence (DNA): TGCAGTGCTAGTAGGGGGGCTGGAGAAAAACTGTTTTTT. The encoded protein is CSASRGAGEKLFF.

This clone is deemed large. Other DNA sequences from this sample encode an identical CDR3 as well. The J gene is TRBJ1-1, the V gene TRBV19; TRBD1 might be the D (6 bases). The CDR3 is 15 amino acids. Trimming left V 1 base short and J 1 base short, with 10 bases between. Germline CDR1 reads LNHDA; CDR2 reads SQIVND (reference sequence). The CDR3 bases are TGTGCCAGTAGTATAGTCCCCAGGGGGAACACTGAAGCTTTCTTT. Translated: CASSIVPRGNTEAFF. Full variable domain (missing parts from reference TRBV19 and TRBJ1-1): DGGITQSPKYLFRKEGQNVTLSCEQNLNHDAMYWYRQDPGQGLRLIYYSQIVNDFQKGDIAEGYSVSREKKESFPLTVTSAQKNPTAFYLCASSIVPRGNTEAFFGQGTRLTVV.

By proportion, this clone is large. The chain employs TRBV6-5 and TRBJ2-2, with D unclear. CDR3 length: 16 amino acids. CDR1 is MNHEY, CDR2 SVGAGI, per germline. Trimming took off 2 bases at V and 1 base at J, with 11 bases between the two ends. CDR3 DNA: TGTGCCAGCAGTTACCGAGGCCGGATGAACACCGGGGAGCTGTTTTTT. As protein: CASSYRGRMNTGELFF.

This clone rates as large. The chain links TRBV7-9 to TRBJ2-7; TRBD2 agrees at 9 bases. Trimming removed 3 bases from V and 5 bases from J; junction bases left unmatched: 14. This CDR3 is 17 amino acids long. From germline, CDR1 is SEHNR and CDR2 FQNEAQ (reference sequence). The CDR3 coding sequence is TGTGCCAGCAGCTTCAACGGGGTGCGGGAGGGTATGGACGAGCAGTACTTC. It is translated as CASSFNGVREGMDEQYF.

The J gene is TRBJ1-2, the V gene TRBV6-6, with 7 bases matching TRBD1. The CDR3 covers 16 residues. The V gene end was trimmed by 4 bases and the J gene end by 4 bases; junction bases not matched to a gene: 12. Per the germline V gene, CDR1 is MNHNY and CDR2 is SVGAGI (reference sequence). CDR3 amino acids: CASSLRPGQTSYGYTF. The DNA for the CDR3 is TGTGCCAGCAGTTTACGCCCGGGACAGACATCCTATGGCTACACCTTC.

Judged by abundance, this clone is large. The rearrangement joins TRBV6-5 to TRBJ2-7; 9 bases are a match to TRBD2. Germline CDR1 is MNHEY and CDR2 is SVGAGI. Germline trimming cut 4 bases from V and 3 bases from J; bases unmatched to any gene: 10. The CDR3 covers 16 residues. The CDR3 sequence: CASSSISGRSSYEQYF. The DNA for the CDR3 is TGTGCCAGCAGTTCGATTAGCGGGAGATCGAGCTACGAGCAGTACTTC.

This clone was picked up a small number of times. V is TRBV5-5 and J is TRBJ1-3; D remains ambiguous. The germline CDR1 and CDR2 sequences are SGHKS and YYEKEE (reference sequence). There are 16 residues in the CDR3. V was cut by 4 bases and J by 0 bases, with 14 bases left in between. The CDR3 DNA is TGTGCCAGCAGCGCACGGATGGCAGGCTCTGGAAACACCATATATTTT. It encodes CASSARMAGSGNTIYF.

This clone has only a few counts. The V and J genes are TRBV6-5 and TRBJ1-1, with D unresolved. The CDR3 totals 12 residues. Trimming removed 4 bases from V and 8 bases from J, with 11 bases in between. Germline-derived CDR1 and CDR2 are MNHEY and SVGAGI. CDR3 sequence reads: CASSSRGTEAFF. CDR3 nucleotides: TGTGCCAGCAGTTCCCGGGGTACCGAAGCTTTCTTT.

This clone showed up just a few times. This sequence joins TRBV12-2 and TRBJ2-5; TRBD2, as called in the table, went unchecked against the DNA. TRBV12-2 is a documented pseudogene. The CDR3 spans 13 residues. CDR3: CASPVGGEETQYF. As DNA, the CDR3 is TGTGCAAGTCCCGTCGGGGGGGAAGAGACCCAGTACTTC.

This chain links TRBV20-1 with TRBJ2-2; no firm D call. V gave up 6 bases and J gave up 6 bases, with 8 bases separating them. CDR1 DFQATT and CDR2 SNEGSKA come from the germline V gene (reference sequence). The CDR3 has 11 amino acids. The CDR3 nucleotides read TGCAGTGCGTACAAGGCCGGGGAGCTGTTTTTT. Encoded protein: CSAYKAGELFF.

This clone qualifies as medium-sized. The chain uses TRBV12-3 or TRBV12-4 and TRBJ2-2; D call uncertain. There are 12 residues in the CDR3. The V end was cut by 2 bases, the J end by 5 bases, with 3 bases between. The CDR3 bases are TGTGCCAGCAGTTTAAAAACCGGGGAGCTGTTTTTT. Its protein product is CASSLKTGELFF.

The CDR3 protein is CASSYRAASQETQYF. Here the CDR3 DNA reads TGTGCCAGCAGTTATCGGGCCGCCTCCCAAGAGACCCAGTACTTC. The chain couples TRBV6-5 to TRBJ2-5; D unclear. Germline-derived CDR1 and CDR2 are MNHEY and SVGAGI. The CDR3 runs to 15 residues. Trimming took 3 bases from V and 1 from J, leaving 12 bases between them.

The chain combines TRBV18 with TRBJ2-5; a weak D match, TRBD2 (6 bases). This CDR3 contains 15 residues. The V gene's germline CDR1 is KGHSH and CDR2 LQKENI. Between the trimmed V and J ends, which lost 6 bases and 5 bases, there was a span of 19 bases. Written as DNA, the CDR3 is TGTGCCAGCTCCCGCGCAGGGAGGTCGGGGGAGACCCAGTACTTC. Translating it yields CASSRAGRSGETQYF.

The CDR3 nucleotides read TGTGCCAGCTCACAGTTTAGGAGCACAGATACGCAGTATTTT. This encodes CASSQFRSTDTQYF. The gene calls are TRBV18 and TRBJ2-3; D remains unclear. The CDR3 has 14 amino acids. Germline loops: CDR1 KGHSH, CDR2 LQKENI. V dropped 4 bases and J dropped 0 bases, with 8 bases sitting between them.

V usage is TRBV23-1 and J usage is TRBJ1-5; D is unclear. TRBV23-1 falls under the ORF class, with uncertain function. CDR3 size: 15 residues. Trimming removed 4 bases at V and 5 bases at J, with 15 bases between. CDR3 DNA sequence: TGCGCCAGCAGTCTCGGCAGGCCCTGTTATCAGCCCCAGCATTTT. Translated: CASSLGRPCYQPQHF.

This clone was counted only a few times. This sequence joins TRBV19 and TRBJ2-2; D not certain. The CDR3 has 12 amino acids. V lost 2 bases to trimming and J lost 7 bases, with 5 bases between them. Germline V lookup: CDR1 LNHDA, CDR2 SQIVND (reference sequence). CDR3 bases: TGTGCCAGTAGTATAATTGGCGGGGAGCTGTTTTTT. Translating gives CASSIIGGELFF.

This clone has a handful of counts. The gene calls are TRBV6-5 and TRBJ1-3; D remains ambiguous. The CDR3 has 11 amino acids. CDR1 MNHEY and CDR2 SVGAGI come from the germline V gene. Trimming shortened V by 6 bases and J by 9 bases, and 9 bases separated the two germline ends. The CDR3 here is CASRGGGTIYF. Written as DNA, the CDR3 is TGTGCCAGCAGGGGAGGAGGCACCATATATTTT.

CDR3 residues: CAISESSSGNRPNEQFF. The DNA for the CDR3 is TGTGCCATCAGTGAGTCGAGCTCGGGTAATCGACCCAATGAGCAGTTCTTC. The V call is TRBV10-3, the J call TRBJ2-1; D is unclear. This CDR3 has 17 amino acids. Germline assignment: CDR1 ENHRY and CDR2 SYGVKD. V lost 0 bases, J lost 6 bases, and 18 bases lay in between.

Judged by abundance, this clone is medium-sized. V usage is TRBV5-1 and J usage is TRBJ2-4, with D perhaps matching TRBD2 (6 bases). CDR3 length: 17 residues. CDR1 and CDR2 from the germline V gene are SGHRS and YFSETQ. V shed 0 bases and J shed 6 bases, with 19 bases lying between them. This chain's CDR3 is CASSLDPGGASVNIQYF. The CDR3 coding sequence is TGCGCCAGCAGCTTGGATCCTGGCGGAGCTAGCGTAAACATTCAGTACTTC. The whole variable domain, remainder taken from reference TRBV5-1 and TRBJ2-4, is KAGVTQTPRYLIKTRGQQVTLSCSPISGHRSVSWYQQTPGQGLQFLFEYFSETQRNKGNFPGRFSGRQFSNSRSEMNVSTLELGDSALYLCASSLDPGGASVNIQYFGAGTRLSVL.

A word on this clone: The CDR3 does not close with the conserved phenylalanine or tryptophan, likely indicating a read error. The limits of the CDR3 on the DNA are not certain, so only TCRdb's listed CDR3 is given. The gene calls are TRBV5-1 and TRBJ1-1; the DNA was not used to check the table's D call, TRBD1. The CDR3 spans 9 amino acids, including both terminal residues. Germline-derived CDR1 and CDR2 are SGHRS and YFSETQ. The CDR3 is CASSLARHL.

The V call is TRBV11-3, the J call TRBJ2-5, with 12 bases fitting TRBD1. The CDR3 spans 17 residues. Germline V gene lookup returns CDR1 SGHNT and CDR2 YENEEA. V shed 3 bases and J 4 bases; nucleotides not matched to a gene: 9. CDR3 in amino acids: CASSLSTGTGGGETQYF. The CDR3 nucleotides read TGTGCCAGCAGCTTGTCCACCGGGACAGGGGGCGGAGAGACCCAGTACTTC.

This clone is judged large. This chain joins TRBV12-3 or TRBV12-4 and TRBJ2-7, with D unclear. The CDR3 is 13 amino acids. Trimming cost V 5 bases and J 3 bases, with 11 bases left between them. The CDR3 loop reads CASSQGRIYEQYF. The CDR3 DNA reads TGTGCCAGCAGTCAAGGACGGATCTACGAGCAGTACTTC.

Relative to its sample, this clone is large (0.1 to 1%). This sample includes further DNA sequences coding for the same CDR3. V usage is TRBV5-1 and J usage is TRBJ1-2; tentatively, D is TRBD1 (6 bases). The CDR3 is 13 residues long. Germline CDR1 reads SGHRS; CDR2 reads YFSETQ. V was shortened by 4 bases and J by 4 bases, with 11 bases between the two germline ends. The CDR3 reads CASSTGGPYGYTF. CDR3 DNA sequence: TGCGCCAGCAGCACCGGGGGCCCCTATGGCTACACCTTC.

By sample fraction, this clone is medium-sized (0.01 to 0.1%). The chain joins TRBV20-1 to TRBJ1-5, with 7 nucleotides matching TRBD1. From germline, CDR1 is DFQATT and CDR2 SNEGSKA (reference sequence). J lost 2 bases, V lost 7 bases, and 11 bases had no gene match. The CDR3 length is 15 residues. DNA of the CDR3: TGCAGTGTTAGTTTGGAGGGGGCTGGCAATCAGCCCCAGCATTTT. Encoded protein: CSVSLEGAGNQPQHF.